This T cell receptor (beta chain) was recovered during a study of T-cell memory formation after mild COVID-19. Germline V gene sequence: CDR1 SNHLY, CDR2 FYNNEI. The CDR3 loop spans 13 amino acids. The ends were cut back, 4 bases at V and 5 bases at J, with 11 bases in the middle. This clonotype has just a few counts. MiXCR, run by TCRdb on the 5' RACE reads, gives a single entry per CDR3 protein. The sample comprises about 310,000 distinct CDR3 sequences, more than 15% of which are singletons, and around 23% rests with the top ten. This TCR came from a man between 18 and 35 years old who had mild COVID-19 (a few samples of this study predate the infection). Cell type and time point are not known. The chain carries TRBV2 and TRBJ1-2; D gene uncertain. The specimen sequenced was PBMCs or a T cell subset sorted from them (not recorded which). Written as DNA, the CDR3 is TGTGCCAGCAGTGCAGGCGCTGGGTATGGCTACACCTTC. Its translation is CASSAGAGYGYTF.